This record looks at one T cell receptor beta chain sequence and its context. The table came from immunoSEQ multiplex PCR; TCRdb's copy has only in-frame clones and leaves some out. The table lists over a million clones, 95% to 97% of them singletons. The V and J ends lost 5 bases and 3 bases respectively, with 17 bases between them. Germline values: CDR1 LGHNT, CDR2 FRNRAP. The length of the CDR3 is 16 residues. This record comes from a study of shared clonotypes between healthy human individuals. The chain is built from TRBV12-5 and TRBJ1-3; D might be TRBD1 (5 bases). The receptor was derived from a man in his thirties or forties in good health. The sequenced sample consisted of naive CD4+ T cells sorted from blood. Sample subset: CD45RA+ positively selected. In DNA form, the CDR3 reads TGTGCTAGTGGTCCCCGGGGTGGGGGAGGTGGAAACACCATATATTTT. Encoded protein: CASGPRGGGGGNTIYF.